This entry is about one T cell receptor (beta chain). The antigen remains unidentified. Sequencing used immunoSEQ multiplex PCR; TCRdb keeps in-frame clones, though not all of them. Here the sample spans about 73,000 clones, more than 60% being singletons. This record belongs to a study of vaccination effects on CD4 cells after COVID-19. Study-level information: Two-dose BNT162b2 or mRNA-1273 vaccination was given to participants.

Antigen-specific CD4+ T cell clonotypes were called by their expansion after viral peptide-pool culture in ViraFEST. Culture proceeded for about ten days, and CD4+ T cells were then isolated. Nobody among the vaccine recipients had prior SARS-CoV-2 infection (nucleocapsid antibodies were negative). Cultivation was performed at a few million PBMC per well with about 9 IU/ml IL-2 and 10 ug/ml peptides added. Study observations and caveats: A shortage of convalescent patients and an absence of early post-infection timepoints characterized the study.

This material consisted of CD4+ T cells from PBMCs cultured with SARS-CoV-2 spike peptides, taken before COVID-19 vaccination. The clonotype was recovered from a human donor who received a COVID-19 vaccine.

The DNA for the CDR3 is TGTGCCAGCAGCTTAGGGCGGGGGGCTCGACAAGAGACCCAGTACTTC. It is translated as CASSLGRGARQETQYF. The chain is built from TRBV7-3 and TRBJ2-5; 8 bases are a match to TRBD2. Germline CDR1 reads SGHTA; CDR2 reads FQGTGA. The CDR3 has 16 amino acids. Trimming removed 2 bases from V and 2 bases from J; junction bases left unmatched: 7.